This T cell receptor (beta chain) was retrieved from a study of monozygotic twins with inflammatory bowel disease. Study-level points and caveats: On the inverse Simpson index, IBD patients scored lower for TCRbeta diversity than healthy co-twins. No discrimination was achieved between different T cell subtypes.

One entry per CDR3 protein, without DNA, is what TCRdb gives after re-calling the 5' RACE reads. In total, the table holds approximately 160,000 distinct CDR3 sequences. Concerning this clonotype itself: Antigen unknown.

Germline V lookup: CDR1 LNHDA, CDR2 SQIVND (reference sequence). This CDR3 is built from 12 residues. Sampling involved one blood draw (about 2.7 ml) for every donor. The sequenced material came from blood. This sequence joins TRBV19 and TRBJ1-1. This receptor was taken from a human donor with ulcerative colitis or Crohn's disease, or a healthy co-twin of an affected twin (not recorded which). CDR3 sequence: CASSMIKGKAFF.